This T cell receptor beta chain was identified during a study of cytomegalovirus exposure and HLA in healthy donors. The primer mix had 60 Vbeta and 13 Jbeta primers. Libraries were prepared by immunoSEQ multiplex PCR; TCRdb keeps only in-frame clonotypes and omits some of them. Among under 150,000 clones listed, about 79% were seen once. The CDR3 has 15 residues. CDR1 is MGHRA and CDR2 is YSYEKL in the germline V gene. The V segment lost 3 bases and the J segment 3 bases; nucleotides outside the gene matches: 4. Sequences were obtained from PBMCs. The rearrangement joins TRBV4-1 to TRBJ1-2, with 10 bases that match TRBD1. The sequence was collected from a man aged 50 or older in good health and CMV-seronegative. The CDR3, as DNA: TGCGCCAGCAGCCAGAGCGGGACAGGGGACTATGGCTACACCTTC. The encoded protein is CASSQSGTGDYGYTF.